This T cell receptor (beta chain) was observed in a study of a mutant IDH1 vaccine in newly diagnosed glioma. The time point was: week 35, safety follow-up. In every dose of vaccine, 300 ug of mutant IDH1 20-mer peptide was given alongside topical imiquimod. CDR1 and CDR2 (germline): LGHNA, YNFKEQ. The CDR3 has 15 amino acids. Germline trimming cut 0 bases from V and 6 bases from J; bases unmatched to any gene: 4. There are a few counts of this clone. Its antigen is not known. The table came from immunoSEQ multiplex PCR; TCRdb's copy has only in-frame clones and leaves some out. The sample holds more than 40,000 clones, around 89% seen once.

The sequence was collected from a woman between 40 and 50 years old with glioma. This chain connects TRBV4-2 to TRBJ1-1, with 10 bases identical to TRBD1. The sequenced sample was PBMCs, obtained from a glioma patient whose treatment included an IDH1 peptide vaccine. CDR3 sequence (DNA): TGTGCCAGCAGCCAAGATGGGACAGGGGACCCTGAAGCTTTCTTT. It is translated as CASSQDGTGDPEAFF.